The source of this TCR beta chain is a study of PD-L1 blockade in urothelial cancer. Study-level information: The median number of T cells present in blood samples was approximately 130,000.

Germline-derived CDR1 and CDR2 are MGHRA and YSYEKL. This CDR3 has 15 amino acids. V lost 1 base and J lost 5; bases outside the gene matches: 7. The number of samples from each patient was between 1 and 8, taken pretreatment and on-treatment. Added to each PCR by spiking were synthetic TCR analog templates. Clones were sequenced by immunoSEQ multiplex PCR, and TCRdb holds only the in-frame ones, with some missing. The table records about 110,000 clones, approximately 85% of them present only once. The V gene is TRBV4-1, the J gene TRBJ1-2; 7 bases fit TRBD1. The TCR was taken from a man aged 50 to 59 with urothelial cancer. The material sequenced was PBMCs, taken around atezolizumab (anti-PD-L1) treatment. CDR3 residues: CASSQGADRPYGYTF. The CDR3 DNA is TGCGCCAGCAGCCAAGGGGCGGACAGGCCTTATGGCTACACCTTC.